Listed here are 29 T cell receptor beta chains from one sample, sequenced in a study of post-analysis software for immune sequencing data. Study-level results: Comparison of patients with controls showed 5 or 6 TRBV segments more frequent in patients, TRBV5-6, TRBV5-1 and TRBV20-1 among them.

Unique-molecular-identifier-tagged TCR beta cDNA libraries were used. Each CDR3 protein gets one entry after TCRdb re-called the PCR reads with MiXCR. The sample carries about 570,000 distinct CDR3 sequences, under 40% recorded once. Which antigens these TCRs recognize remains unknown. What was sequenced was blood. These receptors were taken from a girl aged 2 to 17 with multiple sclerosis.

This clonotype has only a few counts. The V gene is TRBV2, the J gene TRBJ2-5; TRBD2 agrees at 14 bases. The junction had 8 bases not matched to a gene; V was cut back by 6 bases and J by 11 bases. Germline CDR1 and CDR2: SNHLY and FYNNEI. The CDR3 spans 14 residues. CDR3 residues: CASRTSGGAHEQYF. CDR3 DNA sequence: TGTGCCAGCAGGACTAGCGGGGGGGCCCATGAGCAGTACTTC.

The chain uses TRBV10-3 and TRBJ2-3; no definite D call. Trimming stripped 3 bases from V and 0 bases from J, with 4 bases between. This CDR3 has 13 residues. The germline V gene has CDR1 ENHRY and CDR2 SYGVKD. The CDR3, as DNA: TGTGCCATCAGTGAAAGCAGCACAGATACGCAGTATTTT. It yields the protein CAISESSTDTQYF.

This clonotype was picked up a small number of times. V is TRBV5-1 and J is TRBJ1-5; D is possibly TRBD1 (5 bases). With 1 base removed from V and 0 bases from J, the gap between germline ends came to 8 bases. CDR3 size: 15 residues. From germline, CDR1 is SGHRS and CDR2 YFSETQ. The CDR3 here is CASSLSRDSNQPQHF. The CDR3 nucleotides read TGCGCCAGCAGCTTGTCCAGGGATAGCAATCAGCCCCAGCATTTT.

This rearrangement joins TRBV7-8 to TRBJ2-3; 8 bases fit TRBD2. Germline CDR1 SGHVS, CDR2 FQNEAQ. Unmatched junction bases numbered 7, after V lost 3 bases and J lost 2 bases. The CDR3 loop spans 16 amino acids. The CDR3 reads CASSFAAGGYTDTQYF. DNA of the CDR3: TGTGCCAGCAGCTTTGCCGCGGGGGGATACACAGATACGCAGTATTTT.

The rearrangement uses TRBV7-9 and TRBJ2-1; no firm D call. The CDR3 sequence is 14 residues long. V gave up 3 bases and J gave up 5 bases, with 11 bases separating them. From germline, CDR1 is SEHNR and CDR2 FQNEAQ (reference sequence). The chain's CDR3 is CASSFLQSDNEQFF. CDR3 bases: TGTGCCAGCAGCTTTTTACAGTCAGACAATGAGCAGTTCTTC.

The chain employs TRBV9 and TRBJ2-7; D gene ambiguous. Germline V gene data show CDR1 as SGDLS and CDR2 as YYNGEE. The CDR3 is made up of 15 amino acids. V dropped 0 bases and J dropped 2 bases, with 12 bases sitting between them. The CDR3 spells CASSVAPGLTYEQYF. The CDR3 nucleotides are TGTGCCAGCAGCGTAGCTCCGGGTCTAACCTACGAGCAGTACTTC.

This clonotype was seen more than once but under ten times. V gene TRBV4-2 combines with J gene TRBJ1-1; no firm D call. Deletions cut 4 bases from V and 7 bases from J, with 13 bases between. Germline CDR1 reads LGHNA; CDR2 reads YNFKEQ. This CDR3 has 13 amino acids. The CDR3 spells CASSRWGLVEAFF. CDR3 DNA sequence: TGTGCCAGCAGCCGGTGGGGTTTGGTTGAAGCTTTCTTT.

V gene TRBV10-3 combines with J gene TRBJ1-1; no reliable D call. V was clipped by 11 bases and J by 1 base, with 8 bases between them. The CDR3 is 11 amino acids. In germline, CDR1 is ENHRY, CDR2 SYGVKD. CDR3 in amino acids: CAARGNTEAFF. Here the CDR3 DNA reads TGTGCCGCCCGGGGGAACACTGAAGCTTTCTTT.

The chain is built from TRBV4-1 and TRBJ2-3; TRBD2 is a possible D gene (6 bases). This CDR3 region has 17 residues. V was trimmed by 3 bases and J by 4 bases, leaving 20 bases between them. The germline gives CDR1 MGHRA, CDR2 YSYEKL. The CDR3 sequence is CASSHRLASEEPDTQYF. The CDR3 DNA reads TGCGCCAGCAGCCACCGCCTGGCTAGCGAGGAGCCAGATACGCAGTATTTT.

This chain uses TRBV5-1 with TRBJ2-5; 9 bases line up with TRBD2. Germline V gene lookup returns CDR1 SGHRS and CDR2 YFSETQ. V trimming: 9 bases; J trimming: 4 bases; junction bases outside the gene matches: 4. The length of the CDR3 is 12 residues. In DNA, the CDR3 is TGCGCCACTAAAGCGGGGGGAGAGACCCAGTACTTC. Protein sequence: CATKAGGETQYF.

The rearrangement uses TRBV5-6 and TRBJ2-1, with D unresolved. This CDR3 is built from 13 residues. Germline V lookup: CDR1 SGHDT, CDR2 YYEEEE. Between the trimmed V and J ends, which lost 1 base and 11 bases, there was a span of 13 bases. The CDR3 reads CASSLQLQLQQFF. The CDR3, as DNA: TGTGCCAGCAGCTTGCAGCTACAACTTCAGCAGTTCTTC.

DNA for the CDR3: TGCGCCAGCAGCCAAAATTACCCGAGCTCCTACAATGAGCAGTTCTTC. It codes for CASSQNYPSSYNEQFF. The chain employs TRBV4-1 and TRBJ2-1; D is unresolved. Trimming took 2 bases from V and 0 from J, leaving 11 bases between them. CDR1 MGHRA and CDR2 YSYEKL come from the germline V gene. This CDR3 is 16 amino acids long.

This clonotype came up many times. The rearrangement links TRBV5-1 to TRBJ2-7; D may correspond to TRBD1 or TRBD2 (5 bases each). Trimming shortened V by 4 bases and J by 4 bases, and 15 bases separated the two germline ends. Germline CDR1 SGHRS, CDR2 YFSETQ. The CDR3 is 14 amino acids. CDR3 amino acids: CASSIRDGIYEQYF. CDR3 sequence (DNA): TGCGCCAGCAGCATCCGGGACGGGATTTACGAGCAGTACTTC.

The V and J genes are TRBV5-1 and TRBJ2-7; 10 positions agree with TRBD1. The CDR3 spans 16 residues. After removal of 4 bases from V and 3 bases from J, the junction contained 10 bases not matched to a gene. Germline V gives CDR1 SGHRS, CDR2 YFSETQ. CDR3 coding DNA: TGCGCCAGCAGCCCCGTCCCGGGACAGGGGCGCTACGAGCAGTACTTC. Protein product: CASSPVPGQGRYEQYF. Drawing the rest from reference TRBV5-1 and TRBJ2-7, the complete variable domain is KAGVTQTPRYLIKTRGQQVTLSCSPISGHRSVSWYQQTPGQGLQFLFEYFSETQRNKGNFPGRFSGRQFSNSRSEMNVSTLELGDSALYLCASSPVPGQGRYEQYFGPGTRLTVT.

The V and J genes are TRBV18 and TRBJ2-1; 9 nucleotides match TRBD1. Germline V lookup: CDR1 KGHSH, CDR2 LQKENI. The CDR3 is 14 amino acids. J gave up 8 bases and V 3 bases, and 5 bases lay outside the gene matches. The DNA for the CDR3 is TGTGCCAGCTCACCCCGGGACAGGGTGGATGAGCAGTTCTTC. It is translated as CASSPRDRVDEQFF.

This rearrangement joins TRBV4-1 to TRBJ2-1; 8 bases are shared with TRBD2. Germline trimming cut 0 bases from V and 8 bases from J; bases unmatched to any gene: 12. This CDR3 has 17 amino acids. Germline V lookup: CDR1 MGHRA, CDR2 YSYEKL. The CDR3 loop is CASSQEGGGLALYEQFF. CDR3 in DNA: TGCGCCAGCAGCCAAGAGGGGGGCGGACTAGCTTTATATGAGCAGTTCTTC.

The chain couples TRBV18 to TRBJ2-7, with 9 nucleotides matching TRBD1. In germline, CDR1 is KGHSH, CDR2 LQKENI. The CDR3 covers 15 residues. Trimming at V came to 6 bases and at J to 7 bases, leaving 13 bases not matched to a gene. CDR3 nucleotide sequence: TGTGCCAGCTCGCCGGGACAGGGAGCTTCTAGGGAGCAGTACTTC. This sequence encodes CASSPGQGASREQYF. Variable domain in full (rest from reference TRBV18 and TRBJ2-7): NAGVMQNPRHLVRRRGQEARLRCSPMKGHSHVYWYRQLPEEGLKFMVYLQKENIIDESGMPKERFSAEFPKEGPSILRIQQVVRGDSAAYFCASSPGQGASREQYFGPGTRLTVT.

The sample holds a few counts of this clonotype. This sequence joins TRBV12-3 or TRBV12-4 and TRBJ1-6, with a possible D match to TRBD1 (5 bases). V lost 3 bases and J 6 bases, leaving 15 bases between the germline ends. The CDR3 has 16 amino acids. The CDR3 sequence: CASSFRVSKGNSPLHF. As DNA, the CDR3 is TGTGCCAGCAGTTTCAGGGTGAGCAAAGGTAATTCACCCCTCCACTTT.

This sequence joins TRBV5-8 and TRBJ2-7; D is possibly TRBD1 (6 bases). Trimming removed 3 bases from V and 2 bases from J, with 18 bases in between. The CDR3 has 16 amino acids. CDR1 SGHTS and CDR2 YDEGEE come from the germline V gene. CDR3 nucleotide sequence: TGTGCCAGCAGCTCCGCCGAAAGGGGGATACCCTACGAGCAGTACTTC. It yields the protein CASSSAERGIPYEQYF.

The chain has TRBV28 and TRBJ1-1; 10 bases agree with TRBD1. CDR3 size: 17 residues. V lost 6 bases, J lost 11 bases, and 21 bases stayed unmatched. Germline V lookup: CDR1 MDHEN, CDR2 SYDVKM. The CDR3 loop is CASRRQGAGGTELGAFF. CDR3 in DNA: TGTGCCAGCAGGAGACAGGGGGCCGGAGGCACGGAGCTTGGCGCTTTCTTT.

There are a few counts of this clonotype. In DNA, the CDR3 is TGCGCCAGCAGCCTCCTCAGGAAATCCCTCTTCTACGAGCAGTACTTC. This translates into CASSLLRKSLFYEQYF. This chain uses TRBV4-1 with TRBJ2-7; D is unresolved. This CDR3 has 16 residues. V lost 4 bases and J lost 3, with 19 bases in between. Germline V gene lookup returns CDR1 MGHRA and CDR2 YSYEKL.

The chain combines TRBV20-1 with TRBJ1-6, with 7 bases lining up with TRBD1. The CDR3 runs to 16 residues. Germline lookup yields CDR1 DFQATT and CDR2 SNEGSKA (reference sequence). Trimming took 3 bases from V and 0 from J; bases not matched to a gene: 5. This CDR3 is CSARQGVSSYNSPLHF. The CDR3 DNA is TGCAGTGCTAGGCAGGGGGTGAGCTCCTATAATTCACCCCTCCACTTT.

This chain connects TRBV4-1 to TRBJ2-4; no clear D gene. Trimming pared 6 bases from V and 2 bases from J, leaving 11 bases between. CDR3 size: 14 residues. Germline CDR1 is MGHRA and CDR2 is YSYEKL. CDR3 in DNA: TGCGCCAGCAGTGAAGACATAACCAAAAACATTCAGTACTTC. As protein: CASSEDITKNIQYF.

The V gene is TRBV5-1, the J gene TRBJ2-1, with a weak D call TRBD2 (7 bases). V was shortened by 4 bases and J by 6 bases, with 14 bases between the two germline ends. CDR3 length: 14 amino acids. Germline V lookup: CDR1 SGHRS, CDR2 YFSETQ. The CDR3 DNA is TGCGCCAGCAGCCCGCGGGGAGGGGGCAATGAGCAGTTCTTC. It yields the protein CASSPRGGGNEQFF.

This clonotype has a handful of counts. The V gene is TRBV6-4, the J gene TRBJ1-1; no clear D gene. Trimming stripped 5 bases from V and 5 bases from J, with 12 bases between. The CDR3 has 13 amino acids. Germline-derived CDR1 and CDR2 are MRHNA and SNTAGT. The CDR3, as DNA: TGTGCCAGCAGTAAGATGAGAGGGACTGAAGCTTTCTTT. This codes for CASSKMRGTEAFF.

The chain employs TRBV4-1 and TRBJ2-3; tentative D call: TRBD1 (6 bases). The CDR3 is made up of 15 amino acids. Germline CDR1 MGHRA, CDR2 YSYEKL. V was trimmed by 1 base and J by 1 base, leaving 9 bases between them. The CDR3 region is CASSQAPGGTDTQYF. The CDR3 coding sequence is TGCGCCAGCAGCCAAGCCCCAGGGGGCACAGATACGCAGTATTTT.

This clonotype showed up just a few times. CDR3 loop: CSAGTSGGRKTQYF. The CDR3 DNA reads as TGCAGTGCTGGTACTAGCGGGGGACGAAAGACCCAGTACTTC. The chain combines TRBV20-1 with TRBJ2-5, with 11 bases aligning to TRBD2. V lost 5 bases and J lost 6; bases outside the gene matches: 8. Germline CDR1 reads DFQATT; CDR2 reads SNEGSKA (reference sequence). The CDR3 runs to 14 residues.

The chain combines TRBV5-6 with TRBJ2-1; TRBD1 is a possible D gene (5 bases). The CDR3 runs 13 residues. Looked up from germline, CDR1 is SGHDT and CDR2 is YYEEEE. The germline V and J ends were trimmed by 0 bases and 6 bases, with 7 bases remaining between them. The CDR3 DNA reads TGTGCCAGCAGCTTGGAAGGGGTCAATGAGCAGTTCTTC. It is translated as CASSLEGVNEQFF.

This clonotype was seen a few times. This chain joins TRBV25-1 and TRBJ1-2; tentative D call: TRBD1 (5 bases). Deletions cut 4 bases from V and 4 bases from J, with 16 bases between. Germline-derived CDR1 and CDR2 are MGHDK and SYGVNS. CDR3 length equals 15 residues. The CDR3 DNA reads as TGTGCCAGCAGTGGAAAGACGGGACGAAGCTATGGCTACACCTTC. Translating it yields CASSGKTGRSYGYTF.